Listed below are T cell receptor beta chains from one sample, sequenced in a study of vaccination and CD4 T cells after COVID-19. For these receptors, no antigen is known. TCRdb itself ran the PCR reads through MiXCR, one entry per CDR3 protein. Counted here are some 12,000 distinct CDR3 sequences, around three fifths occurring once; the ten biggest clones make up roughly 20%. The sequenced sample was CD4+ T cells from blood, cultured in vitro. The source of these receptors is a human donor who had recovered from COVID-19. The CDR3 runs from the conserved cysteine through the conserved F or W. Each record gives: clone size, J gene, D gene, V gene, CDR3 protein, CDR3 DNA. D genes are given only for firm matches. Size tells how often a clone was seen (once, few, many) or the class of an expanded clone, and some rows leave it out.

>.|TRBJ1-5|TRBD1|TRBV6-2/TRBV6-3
CASSSGTGLGNQPQHF
TGTGCCAGCAGTTCGGGGACAGGCCTGGGAAACCAGCCCCAGCATTTT
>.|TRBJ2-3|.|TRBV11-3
CASSSRDGATDTQYF
TGTGCCAGCAGCTCGCGGGACGGGGCCACAGATACGCAGTATTTT
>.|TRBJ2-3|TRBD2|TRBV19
CASSMLAGVADTQYF
TGTGCCAGTAGTATGCTAGCGGGAGTTGCAGATACGCAGTATTTT
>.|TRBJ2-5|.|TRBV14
CASSQATYQETQYF
TGTGCCAGCAGCCAAGCAACGTACCAAGAGACCCAGTACTTC
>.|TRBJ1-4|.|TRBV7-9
CASSLGKEDEKLFF
TGTGCCAGCAGCTTAGGAAAGGAGGATGAAAAACTGTTTTTT
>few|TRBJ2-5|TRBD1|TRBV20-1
CSASPGTEGTQYF
TGCAGTGCTAGCCCCGGGACAGAAGGGACCCAGTACTTC
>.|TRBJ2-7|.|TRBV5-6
CASSPGGRQTYEQYF
TGTGCCAGCAGCCCCGGCGGGCGGCAGACCTACGAGCAGTACTTC
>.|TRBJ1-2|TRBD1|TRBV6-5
CASSYRDRYYGYTF
TGTGCCAGCAGTTACCGGGACAGGTACTATGGCTACACCTTC
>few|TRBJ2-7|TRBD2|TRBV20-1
CSARGGTSGYEQYF
TGCAGTGCTAGAGGAGGGACTAGCGGCTACGAGCAGTACTTC
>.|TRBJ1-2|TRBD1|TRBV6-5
CASSFRGWAGGFGYTF
TGTGCCAGCAGTTTCCGTGGTTGGGCAGGGGGCTTTGGCTACACCTTC
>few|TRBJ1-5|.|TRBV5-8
CASSLAGGNQPQHF
TGTGCCAGCAGCTTGGCAGGGGGCAATCAGCCCCAGCATTTT
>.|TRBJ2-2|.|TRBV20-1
CSALRQVNTGELFF
TGCAGTGCCCTACGACAGGTTAACACCGGGGAGCTGTTTTTT
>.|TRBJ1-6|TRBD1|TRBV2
CASSAYSAGGGSPLHF
TGTGCCAGCAGTGCATACTCCGCAGGGGGCGGTTCACCCCTCCACTTT
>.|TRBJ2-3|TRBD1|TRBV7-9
CASRQNRGISYDTQYF
TGTGCCAGCAGGCAAAACAGGGGGATTTCGTACGATACGCAGTATTTT
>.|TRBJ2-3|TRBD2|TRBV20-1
CSARDKRIAGFPTDTQYF
TGCAGTGCTAGAGATAAGCGGATAGCGGGTTTTCCCACAGATACGCAGTATTTT
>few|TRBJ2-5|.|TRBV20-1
CSARNIQETQYF
TGCAGTGCTAGAAACATCCAAGAGACCCAGTACTTC
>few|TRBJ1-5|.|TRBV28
CASSFPESYQPQHF
TGTGCCAGCAGTTTCCCAGAGTCCTATCAGCCCCAGCATTTT
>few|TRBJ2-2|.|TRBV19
CASSIKGPGELFF
TGTGCCAGTAGTATCAAAGGGCCCGGGGAGCTGTTTTTT
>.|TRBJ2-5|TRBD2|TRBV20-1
CSARDGSGEGETQYF
TGCAGTGCTAGAGATGGTAGCGGGGAAGGGGAGACCCAGTACTTC
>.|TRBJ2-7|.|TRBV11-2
CASSLQGIDYEQYF
TGTGCCAGCAGCTTACAGGGGATCGACTACGAGCAGTACTTC
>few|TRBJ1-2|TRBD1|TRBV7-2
CASSARDRGIYGYTF
TGTGCCAGCAGCGCCCGGGACAGGGGGATCTATGGCTACACCTTC
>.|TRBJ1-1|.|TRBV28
CATQGFRGEAFF
TGTGCCACCCAGGGTTTTCGTGGTGAAGCTTTCTTT
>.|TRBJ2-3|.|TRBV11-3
CASSQDFSTDTQYF
TGTGCCAGCAGCCAGGACTTTAGCACAGATACGCAGTATTTT
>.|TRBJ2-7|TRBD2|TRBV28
CASRGTSGRYEQYF
TGTGCCAGCAGGGGGACTAGCGGGCGGTACGAGCAGTACTTC
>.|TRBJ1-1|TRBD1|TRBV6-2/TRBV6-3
CASRRTGVNTEAFF
TGTGCCAGCAGGAGGACAGGGGTGAACACTGAAGCTTTCTTT
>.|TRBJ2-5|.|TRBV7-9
CASSLVSARETQYF
TGTGCCAGCAGCTTAGTATCCGCTCGAGAGACCCAGTACTTC
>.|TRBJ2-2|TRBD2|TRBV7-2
CASSRGLAETGELFF
TGTGCCAGCAGCCGTGGACTAGCGGAAACCGGGGAGCTGTTTTTT
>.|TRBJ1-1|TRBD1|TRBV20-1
CSARTGVVTEAFF
TGCAGTGCTAGAACAGGGGTGGTCACTGAAGCTTTCTTT
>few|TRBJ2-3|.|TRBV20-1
CSAKPYEVVADTQYF
TGCAGTGCTAAACCCTATGAGGTAGTTGCAGATACGCAGTATTTT
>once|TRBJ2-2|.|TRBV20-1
CSAIAALSTGELFF
TGCAGTGCTATAGCGGCCCTGAGCACCGGGGAGCTGTTTTTT
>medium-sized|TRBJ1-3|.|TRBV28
CASSLRPGNTIYF
TGTGCCAGCAGCCTTAGGCCCGGAAACACCATATATTTT
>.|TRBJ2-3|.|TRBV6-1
CASRRFAGGYTQYF
TGTGCCAGCAGGAGGTTCGCTGGAGGGTATACGCAGTATTTT
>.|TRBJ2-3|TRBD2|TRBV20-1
CSARQRRGTRSADTQYF
TGCAGTGCTAGACAGAGGCGGGGGACTCGGAGCGCAGATACGCAGTATTTT
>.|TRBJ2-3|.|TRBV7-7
CASSLAGSDTQYF
TGTGCTAGCAGCTTAGCAGGCTCAGATACGCAGTATTTT
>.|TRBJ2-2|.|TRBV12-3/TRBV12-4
CASSLLDGTTGELFF
TGTGCCAGCAGCTTACTGGATGGAACCACCGGGGAGCTGTTTTTT
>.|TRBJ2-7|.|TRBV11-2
CASSLDQLDTYEQYF
TGTGCCAGCAGCTTAGACCAACTAGACACCTACGAGCAGTACTTC
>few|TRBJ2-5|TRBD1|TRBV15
CATSRRTGVIGETQYF
TGTGCCACCAGCAGGAGGACAGGGGTGATAGGGGAGACCCAGTACTTC
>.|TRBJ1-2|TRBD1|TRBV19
CASSTRQGGNYGYTF
TGTGCCAGTAGTACCCGACAGGGAGGTAACTATGGCTACACCTTC
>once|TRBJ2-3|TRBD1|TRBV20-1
CSARSDRGRSDTQYF
TGCAGTGCTAGGTCGGACAGGGGGCGATCAGATACGCAGTATTTT
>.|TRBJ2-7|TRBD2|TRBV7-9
CASSPTVTSGYEQYF
TGTGCCAGCAGCCCCACAGTTACTAGCGGCTACGAGCAGTACTTC
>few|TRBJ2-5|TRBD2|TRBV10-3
CAISAGTSAETQYF
TGTGCCATCAGTGCCGGGACTAGCGCGGAGACCCAGTACTTC
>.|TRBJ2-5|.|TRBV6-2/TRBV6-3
CASSYGVASGETQYF
TGTGCCAGCAGTTACGGAGTAGCCTCCGGAGAGACCCAGTACTTC
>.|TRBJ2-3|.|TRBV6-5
CASSYPSWEIPDTQYF
TGTGCCAGCAGTTACCCTTCGTGGGAGATCCCAGATACGCAGTATTTT
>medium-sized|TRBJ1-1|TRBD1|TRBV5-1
CASRISTGGGTEAFF
TGCGCCAGCAGAATATCTACAGGGGGTGGTACTGAAGCTTTCTTT
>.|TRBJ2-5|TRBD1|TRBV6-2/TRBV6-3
CASDRGNQETQYF
TGTGCCAGCGACAGGGGTAACCAAGAGACCCAGTACTTC
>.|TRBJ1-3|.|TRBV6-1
CASRTGYTGNTIYF
TGTGCCAGCAGGACAGGATATACTGGAAACACCATATATTTT
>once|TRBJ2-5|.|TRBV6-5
CASSYARPQETQYF
TGTGCCAGCAGTTACGCTCGGCCCCAAGAGACCCAGTACTTC